A selection of T cell receptor beta chains follows, all from one sample in a study of T cell responses to AZD1222 COVID-19 vaccine. The repertoire was sequenced with immunoSEQ multiplex PCR; TCRdb's copy has only in-frame clones and lacks some. The table lists approximately 73,000 clones, roughly 82% of them singletons. The material sequenced was peripheral blood, taken on day 0 of AZD1222 vaccination. The receptors derive from an adult in good health. The conserved cysteine and the conserved F or W are not part of the CDR3 here. Rows give clone size only sometimes, using once, few, many, or a class for an expanded clone.

clone size: NA; V gene: TRBV3-1/TRBV3-2; J gene: TRBJ2-2; CDR3 protein: ASSPGTSGVTGELF
clone size: NA; V gene: TRBV6-1; J gene: TRBJ1-2; CDR3 protein: ASSEEGWMRAYGYT
clone size: NA; V gene: TRBV4-3; J gene: TRBJ2-7; CDR3 protein: ASSQDRPSGSRIYEQY
clone size: NA; V gene: TRBV29-1; J gene: TRBJ2-1; CDR3 protein: AGLASYNEQF
clone size: NA; V gene: TRBV7-2; J gene: TRBJ2-6; CDR3 protein: ASSLVGVPGANVLT
clone size: NA; V gene: TRBV14; J gene: TRBJ2-7; CDR3 protein: ASSHYPGEQY
clone size: NA; V gene: TRBV27; J gene: TRBJ1-6; CDR3 protein: ASSPPGAGANSPLH
clone size: NA; V gene: TRBV4-3; J gene: TRBJ1-1; CDR3 protein: ASSRVMNTEAF
clone size: NA; V gene: TRBV5-1; J gene: TRBJ2-3; CDR3 protein: ASSYEDGLTDTQY
clone size: once; V gene: TRBV7-9; J gene: TRBJ1-4; CDR3 protein: ASSSLPGQEDEKLF
clone size: NA; V gene: TRBV30; J gene: TRBJ1-2; CDR3 protein: AWTRTGGENGYT
clone size: NA; V gene: TRBV5-1; J gene: TRBJ2-5; CDR3 protein: ASSLESNQETQY
clone size: NA; V gene: TRBV27; J gene: TRBJ1-1; CDR3 protein: ASSLTGGNTEAF
clone size: NA; V gene: TRBV27; J gene: TRBJ1-6; CDR3 protein: ASRVGVSYNSPLH
clone size: NA; V gene: TRBV10-3; J gene: TRBJ1-3; CDR3 protein: AISVGTGGPGNTIY
clone size: NA; V gene: TRBV19; J gene: TRBJ1-3; CDR3 protein: ASRFGGSGNTIY
clone size: NA; V gene: TRBV3-1/TRBV3-2; J gene: TRBJ1-2; CDR3 protein: ASSQAGLNYGYT
clone size: NA; V gene: TRBV7-6; J gene: TRBJ1-6; CDR3 protein: ASSSNNSPLH
clone size: NA; V gene: TRBV5-1; J gene: TRBJ2-3; CDR3 protein: ASSLGATSTDTQY
clone size: NA; V gene: TRBV7-2; J gene: TRBJ2-1; CDR3 protein: ASSLEVIDADGNEQF
clone size: once; V gene: TRBV2; J gene: TRBJ2-7; CDR3 protein: ASSPLREQY
clone size: NA; V gene: TRBV6-6; J gene: TRBJ2-3; CDR3 protein: ASSPIGGAYSTDTQY
clone size: NA; V gene: TRBV10-1; J gene: TRBJ2-3; CDR3 protein: ASSAGTGFATDTQY
clone size: few; V gene: TRBV3-1/TRBV3-2; J gene: TRBJ1-3; CDR3 protein: ASSRAGSSGNTIY
clone size: NA; V gene: TRBV27; J gene: TRBJ2-2; CDR3 protein: ASSLGLAGELF
clone size: NA; V gene: TRBV19; J gene: TRBJ1-6; CDR3 protein: ASSIQGSSYNSPLH
clone size: NA; V gene: TRBV11-2; J gene: TRBJ1-2; CDR3 protein: ASSLRYGGRGGYT
clone size: NA; V gene: TRBV9; J gene: TRBJ2-2; CDR3 protein: ASSVMSGVGTGELF
clone size: NA; V gene: TRBV7-2; J gene: TRBJ2-1; CDR3 protein: ASSRYNEQF
clone size: NA; V gene: TRBV3-1/TRBV3-2; J gene: TRBJ2-7; CDR3 protein: ASSRETSYEQY
clone size: NA; V gene: TRBV4-2; J gene: TRBJ2-2; CDR3 protein: ASSQDPSGGPHTGELF
clone size: few; V gene: TRBV7-8; J gene: TRBJ2-6; CDR3 protein: ASSPRRAGANVLT
clone size: NA; V gene: TRBV28; J gene: TRBJ2-5; CDR3 protein: ASSRDRGRETQY
clone size: NA; V gene: TRBV18; J gene: TRBJ1-2; CDR3 protein: ASSPSGDYGYT
clone size: NA; V gene: TRBV12-3/TRBV12-4; J gene: TRBJ2-2; CDR3 protein: ASSRSVTGELF
clone size: NA; V gene: TRBV11-2; J gene: TRBJ1-1; CDR3 protein: ASSLASRSRKAEAF
clone size: NA; V gene: TRBV3-1/TRBV3-2; J gene: TRBJ1-1; CDR3 protein: ASRYGLGANTEAF
clone size: NA; V gene: TRBV6-5; J gene: TRBJ1-1; CDR3 protein: ASSYPGPGESEAF
clone size: NA; V gene: TRBV19; J gene: TRBJ1-5; CDR3 protein: ASSMRESNQPQH
clone size: once; V gene: TRBV5-6; J gene: TRBJ2-5; CDR3 protein: ASSFEDKQETQY
clone size: NA; V gene: TRBV4-3; J gene: TRBJ1-4; CDR3 protein: ASSQSTPTNEKLF
clone size: NA; V gene: TRBV18; J gene: TRBJ1-6; CDR3 protein: ASSPVEGGHNSPLH
clone size: NA; V gene: TRBV5-1; J gene: TRBJ2-6; CDR3 protein: ASSPTGFGANVLT
clone size: NA; V gene: TRBV2; J gene: TRBJ1-1; CDR3 protein: ASSQGENTEAF
clone size: NA; V gene: TRBV3-1/TRBV3-2; J gene: TRBJ2-1; CDR3 protein: ASSQGGRFIGVEQF
clone size: NA; V gene: TRBV7-6; J gene: TRBJ1-1; CDR3 protein: ASSSRRPGMGNTEAF
clone size: NA; V gene: TRBV4-3; J gene: TRBJ2-2; CDR3 protein: ASSQEPPGNTGELF
clone size: NA; V gene: TRBV5-1; J gene: TRBJ2-2; CDR3 protein: ASSLARGLSGELF
clone size: NA; V gene: TRBV11-1; J gene: TRBJ2-5; CDR3 protein: ASSLPALETQY
clone size: NA; V gene: TRBV14; J gene: TRBJ2-7; CDR3 protein: ASSRLGSGELYEQY
clone size: NA; V gene: TRBV19; J gene: TRBJ1-1; CDR3 protein: ARMGRGRGDTEAF
clone size: NA; V gene: TRBV5-4; J gene: TRBJ2-3; CDR3 protein: ASSLARSLSDTDTQY
clone size: NA; V gene: TRBV27; J gene: TRBJ1-1; CDR3 protein: ASSLSRGRAEAF
clone size: NA; V gene: TRBV18; J gene: TRBJ1-4; CDR3 protein: ASSTGTGDEKLF
clone size: few; V gene: TRBV7-9; J gene: TRBJ2-1; CDR3 protein: ASSEWSDNEQF
clone size: few; V gene: TRBV7-8; J gene: TRBJ2-3; CDR3 protein: ASRQGTGKDTQY
clone size: NA; V gene: TRBV7-9; J gene: TRBJ2-3; CDR3 protein: ASSLGTSGLSTDTQY
clone size: NA; V gene: TRBV6-5; J gene: TRBJ2-7; CDR3 protein: ASSYSRERGLYEQY
clone size: few; V gene: TRBV5-6; J gene: TRBJ1-5; CDR3 protein: ASSGAGASNQPQH
clone size: NA; V gene: TRBV21-1; J gene: TRBJ2-1; CDR3 protein: ASSKAGGTYSYNEQF